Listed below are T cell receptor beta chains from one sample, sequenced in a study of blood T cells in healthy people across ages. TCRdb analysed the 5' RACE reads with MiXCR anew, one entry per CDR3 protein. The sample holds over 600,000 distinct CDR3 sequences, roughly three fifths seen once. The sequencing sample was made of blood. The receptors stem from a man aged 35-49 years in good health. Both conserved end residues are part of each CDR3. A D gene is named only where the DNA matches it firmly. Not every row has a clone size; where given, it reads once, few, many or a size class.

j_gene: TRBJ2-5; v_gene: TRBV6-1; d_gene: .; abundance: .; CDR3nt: TGTGCCAGCACCAGGGAGTACCAAGAGACCCAGTACTTC; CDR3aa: CASTREYQETQYF
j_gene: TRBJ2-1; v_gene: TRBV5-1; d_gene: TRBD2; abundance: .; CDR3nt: TGCGCCAGCAGGACGGGGGGGCCGAACAATGAGCAGTTCTTC; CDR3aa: CASRTGGPNNEQFF
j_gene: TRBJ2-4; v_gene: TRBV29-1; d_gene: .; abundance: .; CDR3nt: TGCAGCGCCGAGGACGGATACTACGAGCGGTACTTC; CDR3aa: CSAEDGYYERYF
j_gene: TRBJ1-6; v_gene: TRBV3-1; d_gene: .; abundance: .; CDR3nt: TGTGCCAGCAGCCAAGGAAGCTCCTATAATTCACCCCTCCACTTT; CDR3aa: CASSQGSSYNSPLHF
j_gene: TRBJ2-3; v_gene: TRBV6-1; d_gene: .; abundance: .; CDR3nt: TGTGCCAGCAGTGGAATGGTCACAGATGCGCAGTATTTT; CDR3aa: CASSGMVTDAQYF
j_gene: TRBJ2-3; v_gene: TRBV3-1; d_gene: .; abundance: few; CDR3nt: TGTGCCAGCAGCCGCACAATAACCCGCACAGATACGCAGTATTTT; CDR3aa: CASSRTITRTDTQYF
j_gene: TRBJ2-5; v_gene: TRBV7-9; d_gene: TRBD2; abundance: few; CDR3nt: TGTGCCAGCAGCTTAGCGCAGCTGGGACTAGAAAAAGAGACCCAGTACTTC; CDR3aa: CASSLAQLGLEKETQYF
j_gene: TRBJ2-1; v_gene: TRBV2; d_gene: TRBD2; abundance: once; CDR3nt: TGTGCCAGCAGTGAAGGACTAGCGATCAATGAGCAGTTCTTC; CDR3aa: CASSEGLAINEQFF
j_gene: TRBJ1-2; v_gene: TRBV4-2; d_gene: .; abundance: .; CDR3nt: TGTGCCAGCAGCCAAGATAAAGGGGAGAACTATGGCTGCACCTTC; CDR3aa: CASSQDKGENYGCTF
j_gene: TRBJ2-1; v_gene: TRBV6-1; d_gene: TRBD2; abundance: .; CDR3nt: TGTGCCAGCAAGAGACTAGCGACATACTACAATGAGCAGTTCTTC; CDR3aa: CASKRLATYYNEQFF
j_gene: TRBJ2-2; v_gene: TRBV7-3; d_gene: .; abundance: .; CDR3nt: TGTGCCAGCAGCCCCCTTGGTAACACCGGGGAGCTGTTTTTT; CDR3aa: CASSPLGNTGELFF
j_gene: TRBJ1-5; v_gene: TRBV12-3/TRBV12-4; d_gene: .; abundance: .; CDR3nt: TGTGCCACGTTAACAGGGACCCAGCCCCAGCATTTT; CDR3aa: CATLTGTQPQHF
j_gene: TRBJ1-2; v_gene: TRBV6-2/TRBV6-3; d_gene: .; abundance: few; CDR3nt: TGTGCCAGCAGTGACCCGCCGGGGGCTAACTATGGCTACACCTTC; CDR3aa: CASSDPPGANYGYTF
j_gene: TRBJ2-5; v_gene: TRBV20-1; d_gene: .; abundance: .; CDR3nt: TGCAGTGCTAGGAGAACTAGCAGAGAGACCCAGTACTTC; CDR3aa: CSARRTSRETQYF
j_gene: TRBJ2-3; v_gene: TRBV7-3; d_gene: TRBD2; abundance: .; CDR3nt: TGTGCCAGCAGCTTCCGGACTAGCGGGACCGATACGCAGTATTTT; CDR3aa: CASSFRTSGTDTQYF
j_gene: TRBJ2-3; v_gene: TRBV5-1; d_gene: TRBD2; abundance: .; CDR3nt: TGCGCCAGCAGCTTGGTTCCAGCGGGAGTTCCAGATACGCAGTATTTT; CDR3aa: CASSLVPAGVPDTQYF
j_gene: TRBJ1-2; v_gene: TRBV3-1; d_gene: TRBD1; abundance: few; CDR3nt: TGTGCCAGCAGCCCACCGACAGGGACCGTATATGGCTACACCTTC; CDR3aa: CASSPPTGTVYGYTF
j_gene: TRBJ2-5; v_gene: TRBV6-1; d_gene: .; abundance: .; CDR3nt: TGTGCCAGCAGTGAAGCGGGCAGTCCGGAGACCCAGTACTTC; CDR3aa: CASSEAGSPETQYF
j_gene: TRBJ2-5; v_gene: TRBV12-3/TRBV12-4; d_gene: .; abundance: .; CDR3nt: TGTGCCAGCAGGGACGGACAGAGACAAGAGACCCAGTACTTC; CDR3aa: CASRDGQRQETQYF
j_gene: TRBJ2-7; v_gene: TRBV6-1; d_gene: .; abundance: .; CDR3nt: TGTGCCAGCAGTGAAGCTGCTGGGTACGAGCAGTACTTC; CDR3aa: CASSEAAGYEQYF
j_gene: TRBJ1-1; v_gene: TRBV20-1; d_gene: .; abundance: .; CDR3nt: TGCAGTGCTAGAGATCCCGCACGAATAACTCGGGGGGACACTGAAGCTTTCTTT; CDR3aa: CSARDPARITRGDTEAFF
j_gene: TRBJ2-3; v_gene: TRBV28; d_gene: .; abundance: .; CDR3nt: TGTGCCAGCAGCATATTTGACAGAATAGATGTTCGAGATACGCAGTATTTT; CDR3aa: CASSIFDRIDVRDTQYF
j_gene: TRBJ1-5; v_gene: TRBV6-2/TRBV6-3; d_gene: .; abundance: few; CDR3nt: TGTGCCAGCAGTTATCCGGCGGTGAGCAATCAGCCCCAGCATTTT; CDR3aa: CASSYPAVSNQPQHF
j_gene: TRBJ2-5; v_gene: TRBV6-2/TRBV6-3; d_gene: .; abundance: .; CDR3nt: TGTGCCAGCAGTCGCAGACAGGACACCATTGAGCAGTACTTC; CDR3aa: CASSRRQDTIEQYF
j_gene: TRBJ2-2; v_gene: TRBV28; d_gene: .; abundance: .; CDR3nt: .; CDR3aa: CASSFSLDSGELFF
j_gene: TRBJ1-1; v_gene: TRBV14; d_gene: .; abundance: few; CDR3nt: TGTGCCAGCAGCCCAATACTGAACACTGAAGCTTTCTTT; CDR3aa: CASSPILNTEAFF
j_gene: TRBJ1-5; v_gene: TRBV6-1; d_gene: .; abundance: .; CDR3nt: TGTGCCAGCAGTGGGGTAGGGGGAGGCAATCAGCCCCAGCATTTT; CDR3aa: CASSGVGGGNQPQHF
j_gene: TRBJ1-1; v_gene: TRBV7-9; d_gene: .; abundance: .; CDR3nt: TGTGCCAGCAGCTTAGATCGGGAGGGCACTGAAGCTTTCTTT; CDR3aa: CASSLDREGTEAFF
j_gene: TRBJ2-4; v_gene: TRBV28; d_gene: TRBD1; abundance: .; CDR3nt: TGTGCCACCTTCACGACAGGGATCGGCAAAAACATTCAGTACTTC; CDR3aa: CATFTTGIGKNIQYF
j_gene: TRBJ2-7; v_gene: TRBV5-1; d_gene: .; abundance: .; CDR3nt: TGCGCCAGCAGCTTGGGGGCGTCGTCGGGACAAAGGGGTCAGTACTTC; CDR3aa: CASSLGASSGQRGQYF
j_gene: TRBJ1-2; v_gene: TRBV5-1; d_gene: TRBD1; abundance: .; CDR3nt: TGCGCCAGCAACATGCCAGGGGGAGGCTACACCTTC; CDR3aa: CASNMPGGGYTF
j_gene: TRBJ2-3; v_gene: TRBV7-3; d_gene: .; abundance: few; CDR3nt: TGTGCCAGCAGCTTAATGCACAACACAGATACGCAGTATTTT; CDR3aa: CASSLMHNTDTQYF
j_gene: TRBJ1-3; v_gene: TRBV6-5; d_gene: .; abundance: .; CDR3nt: TGTGCCAGCAGTTACTGGGGGCGGGGAGGAAACACCATATATTTT; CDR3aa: CASSYWGRGGNTIYF
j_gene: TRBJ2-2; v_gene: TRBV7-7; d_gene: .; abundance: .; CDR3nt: TGTGCTAGCAGCTTAGACAGCTCGACCGGGGAGCTGTTTTTT; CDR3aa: CASSLDSSTGELFF
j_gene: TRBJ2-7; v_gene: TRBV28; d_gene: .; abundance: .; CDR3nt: TGTGCCAGCAGCCACACACGGATCGGGACCTACGAGCAGTACTTC; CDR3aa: CASSHTRIGTYEQYF
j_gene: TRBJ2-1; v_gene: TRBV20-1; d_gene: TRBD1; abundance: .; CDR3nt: TGCAGTGCTAACGGAGGACAGGGGAGTTACAATGAGCAGTTCTTC; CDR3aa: CSANGGQGSYNEQFF
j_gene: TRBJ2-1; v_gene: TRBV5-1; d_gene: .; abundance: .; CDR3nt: TGCGCCAGCAGCCCCAGACAGACCGGGGGTTACTACAATGAGCAGTTCTTC; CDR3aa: CASSPRQTGGYYNEQFF